The 31 T cell receptor beta chains listed next were all sequenced from one sample in a study of Ad26.COV2.S vaccination and SARS-CoV-2 variants. Here immunoSEQ multiplex PCR was the method, and the copy in TCRdb shows in-frame clones only, minus some. This sample has some 400,000 clones, with 89% found just once. Treatment described: around 19 received Ad26.COV2.S at low or high dose, single or two shots; several received placebo; per-sample allocation not given. Specimens were obtained on day 63 following the first vaccine or placebo injection. Sequenced here: peripheral blood, sampled in a trial of Ad26.COV2.S vaccine versus placebo. All receptors derive from a person aged 18 to 59 who received the Ad26.COV2.S COVID-19 vaccine or a placebo.

The sample holds one count of this clone. The chain is built from TRBV28 and TRBJ1-6, with TRBD1 as a possible D gene (5 bases). Germline assignment: CDR1 MDHEN and CDR2 SYDVKM. The CDR3 spans 15 residues. The V gene lost 11 bases and the J gene lost 2 bases, with 16 bases spanning the gap. The CDR3 coding sequence is TGTGCCCTGGGGACGGGGAGGCCCTATAATTCACCCCTCCACTTT. Translated: CALGTGRPYNSPLHF.

This clone was counted at least ten times. The sample carries other DNA sequences with the same CDR3. The rearrangement uses TRBV6-5 and TRBJ2-6; unclear D gene. The V gene lost 5 bases and the J gene lost 0 bases, with 8 bases spanning the gap. Germline-derived CDR1 and CDR2 are MNHEY and SVGAGI. The CDR3 consists of 15 residues. The CDR3 region is CASSPDGSGANVLTF. The CDR3, as DNA: TGTGCCAGCAGTCCCGACGGCTCTGGGGCCAACGTCCTGACTTTC.

The V call is TRBV3-1 (or the pseudogene TRBV3-2), the J call TRBJ2-2; D not resolved. Trimming stripped 4 bases from V and 5 bases from J, with 8 bases between. The CDR3 length is 13 residues. Germline assignment: CDR1 LGHDT and CDR2 YNNKEL (reference sequence). Here the CDR3 reads CASSPDGTGELFF. The CDR3 nucleotides read TGTGCCAGCAGCCCGGACGGTACCGGGGAGCTGTTTTTT.

The J gene is TRBJ2-7, the V gene TRBV15, with D unclear. Germline CDR1 LNHNV, CDR2 YYDKDF (reference sequence). The CDR3 loop spans 13 amino acids. Between the trimmed V and J ends, which lost 0 bases and 9 bases, there was a span of 12 bases. DNA for the CDR3: TGTGCCACCAGCAGAGATCTGGCCAGTCGGCAGTACTTC. This translates into CATSRDLASRQYF.

This clone was counted only a few times. The CDR3 is CASKEGDLYTEAFF. In DNA form, the CDR3 reads TGTGCCAGCAAGGAGGGGGATCTGTACACTGAAGCTTTCTTT. The rearrangement links TRBV2 to TRBJ1-1; weak D call: TRBD1 (6 bases). The germline CDR1 and CDR2 sequences are SNHLY and FYNNEI. The V gene lost 7 bases and the J gene lost 3 bases, with 15 bases spanning the gap. The CDR3 runs to 14 residues.

The chain recombines TRBV11-3 with TRBJ2-4; D is perhaps TRBD1 or TRBD2 (5 bases each). The CDR3 loop spans 15 amino acids. Germline V gene sequence: CDR1 SGHNT, CDR2 YENEEA. V was clipped by 6 bases and J by 8 bases, with 20 bases between them. CDR3 sequence (DNA): TGTGCCAGCAGTCCTTTGACGACCGGGACGCACATTCAGTACTTC. This codes for CASSPLTTGTHIQYF.

The J gene is TRBJ1-1, the V gene TRBV12-3 or TRBV12-4, with 7 bases identical to TRBD1. Trimming took 4 bases from V and 5 from J; bases not matched to a gene: 4. The CDR3 length is 13 residues. Here the CDR3 reads CASSSDRYTEAFF. CDR3 bases: TGTGCCAGCAGTTCGGACAGGTATACTGAAGCTTTCTTT.

The rearrangement joins TRBV28 to TRBJ2-7; 8 positions agree with TRBD2. CDR3 length: 15 residues. Germline V CDR1 and CDR2: MDHEN, SYDVKM. Trimming cost V 2 bases and J 1 base; bases outside gene matches: 4. This CDR3 is CASSLGGGRSYEQYF. Written as DNA, the CDR3 is TGTGCCAGCAGTTTAGGTGGCGGGAGGTCCTACGAGCAGTACTTC.

The chain has TRBV5-4 and TRBJ2-5; TRBD1 or TRBD2 may be the D gene (5 bases each). With 4 bases removed from V and 2 bases from J, the gap between germline ends came to 9 bases. The germline V gene has CDR1 SGHNT and CDR2 YYREEE (reference sequence). The CDR3 sequence is 13 residues long. The CDR3: CASSRGPQETQYF. The DNA of the CDR3 is TGTGCCAGCAGCCGGGGCCCTCAAGAGACCCAGTACTTC.

The V call is TRBV30, the J call TRBJ2-7, with 7 bases that match TRBD2. Trimming removed 2 bases from V and 0 bases from J; junction bases left unmatched: 1. This CDR3 is 13 amino acids long. Looked up from germline, CDR1 is GTSNPN and CDR2 is SVGIG (reference sequence). The CDR3 coding sequence is TGTGCCTGGAGTAGGACTAGCTCCTACGAGCAGTACTTC. This gives the protein CAWSRTSSYEQYF.

Notes on this clone: A read error may account for a junction end that differs from germline. The chain employs TRBV12-3 or TRBV12-4 and TRBJ2-7; D gene ambiguous. The length of the CDR3 is 13 residues. The CDR3 DNA reads as TGTGCCACCAGTGAAGGTGGACCCTACGAGCAGTACTTC. It specifies CATSEGGPYEQYF.

J is TRBJ2-1 and V is TRBV7-3; no clear D gene. Germline CDR1 and CDR2: SGHTA and FQGTGA. The CDR3 runs to 12 residues. V was shortened by 5 bases and J by 6 bases, with 8 bases between the two germline ends. CDR3 sequence reads: CASSPGRNEQFF. In DNA, the CDR3 is TGTGCCAGCAGCCCCGGACGCAATGAGCAGTTCTTC.

In nucleotides, the CDR3 is TGTGCCAGTAGTATTGCGGGAGTCCTAGGGGACAATGAGCAGTTCTTC. Translation gives CASSIAGVLGDNEQFF. The V call is TRBV19, the J call TRBJ2-1; 7 nucleotides agree with TRBD2. This CDR3 spans 16 amino acids. The V and J ends lost 3 bases and 5 bases, in that order; junction bases with no gene match: 10. Germline CDR1 reads LNHDA; CDR2 reads SQIVND (reference sequence). The variable domain in full, with the rest retrieved from reference TRBV19 and TRBJ2-1, is DGGITQSPKYLFRKEGQNVTLSCEQNLNHDAMYWYRQDPGQGLRLIYYSQIVNDFQKGDIAEGYSVSREKKESFPLTVTSAQKNPTAFYLCASSIAGVLGDNEQFFGPGTRLTVL.

The genes are TRBV6-2 or TRBV6-3 and TRBJ2-1, with D hard to call. Trimming removed 6 bases at V and 8 bases at J, with 8 bases between. The CDR3 consists of 11 residues. The germline V gene encodes CDR1 MNHEY and CDR2 SVGEGT. The CDR3 loop is CASSEAYEQFF. CDR3 bases: TGTGCCAGCAGCGAAGCCTATGAGCAGTTCTTC.

The chain couples TRBV11-2 to TRBJ2-5; TRBD1 matches 8 bases. Germline assignment: CDR1 SGHAT and CDR2 FQNNGV. The CDR3 covers 16 residues. Trimming at V came to 7 bases and at J to 5 bases, leaving 15 bases not matched to a gene. CDR3 nucleotides: TGTGCCAGCACGATCGGGGCAGGGGGCGCCGGGGAGACCCAGTACTTC. Encoded protein: CASTIGAGGAGETQYF.

The chain has TRBV30 and TRBJ2-1; D gene ambiguous. Germline V lookup: CDR1 GTSNPN, CDR2 SVGIG (reference sequence). V was cut by 2 bases and J by 5 bases, with 7 bases left in between. The CDR3 is 12 amino acids. This CDR3 reads CAWSRQDNEQFF. As DNA, the CDR3 is TGTGCCTGGAGTCGCCAGGACAATGAGCAGTTCTTC.

The chain couples TRBV28 to TRBJ1-6; D gene unclear. Trimming removed 7 bases from V and 8 bases from J, with 9 bases in between. The CDR3 extends over 12 amino acids. The germline V gene encodes CDR1 MDHEN and CDR2 SYDVKM. For the CDR3, the DNA is TGTGCCAGCACTGAGCGGTATTCACCCCTCCACTTT. It yields the protein CASTERYSPLHF.

This rearrangement joins TRBV11-3 to TRBJ2-5; D not resolved. Trimming removed 1 base from V and 5 bases from J, with 11 bases in between. The CDR3 extends over 14 amino acids. CDR1 is SGHNT and CDR2 is YENEEA in the germline V gene. This CDR3 is CASSLVGSLETQYF. The CDR3 nucleotides are TGTGCCAGCAGCTTAGTCGGTAGCTTGGAGACCCAGTACTTC.

V is TRBV28 and J is TRBJ1-2; the D gene is possibly TRBD1 (5 bases). The ends were cut back, 7 bases at V and 8 bases at J, with 20 bases in the middle. The CDR3 covers 14 residues. Germline lookup yields CDR1 MDHEN and CDR2 SYDVKM. CDR3 DNA sequence: TGTGCCAGCATGGGGCCAAGTACCGCGGCAGGCTACACCTTC. Protein: CASMGPSTAAGYTF.

This chain connects TRBV28 to TRBJ1-2, with D perhaps matching TRBD1 (6 bases). Germline V CDR1 and CDR2: MDHEN, SYDVKM. V gave up 3 bases and J gave up 7 bases, with 12 bases separating them. This CDR3 is built from 13 residues. The CDR3 DNA sequence: TGTGCCAGCAGTTTTCCAGGGGTGTTTGGCTACACCTTC. Amino acids: CASSFPGVFGYTF.

This chain links TRBV2 with TRBJ2-7, with 12 positions matching TRBD1. The CDR3 sequence is 14 residues long. From germline, CDR1 is SNHLY and CDR2 FYNNEI. V was clipped by 7 bases and J by 5 bases; unmatched bases: 6. DNA of the CDR3: TGTGCCAGCACAGGGACAGGGGGCAAGCACGAGCAGTACTTC. It translates to CASTGTGGKHEQYF.

Here the CDR3 reads CASSRDGQGDSPLHF. The DNA for the CDR3 is TGCGCCAGCAGCCGAGATGGACAGGGGGATTCACCCCTCCACTTT. The chain joins TRBV4-1 to TRBJ1-6; 10 nucleotides align to TRBD1. The CDR3 has 15 amino acids. Germline values: CDR1 MGHRA, CDR2 YSYEKL. With V trimmed by 4 bases and J by 8 bases, 5 bases remained unmatched.

This clone appeared a few times. This chain links TRBV28 with TRBJ1-4, with D uncertain. In germline, CDR1 is MDHEN, CDR2 SYDVKM. V lost 10 bases and J 2 bases, leaving 8 bases between the germline ends. The CDR3 totals 12 residues. The DNA for the CDR3 is TGTGCCATAGAAGGGACTAATGAAAAACTGTTTTTT. This encodes CAIEGTNEKLFF.

Regarding this clone: The same CDR3 also results from other DNA sequences found in this sample. The rearrangement joins TRBV12-3 or TRBV12-4 to TRBJ1-2; D unclear. This CDR3 has 13 residues. Between the trimmed V and J ends, which lost 5 bases and 1 base, there was a span of 8 bases. The CDR3 DNA is TGTGCCAGCAGTCCGAGGGATAACTATGGCTACACCTTC. Its translation: CASSPRDNYGYTF.

The V gene is TRBV9, the J gene TRBJ2-3; D might be TRBD2 (6 bases). Trimming pared 6 bases from V and 3 bases from J, leaving 14 bases between. Germline V gives CDR1 SGDLS, CDR2 YYNGEE. The CDR3 runs to 14 residues. The CDR3 is CASTRDAGTDTQYF. In DNA, the CDR3 is TGTGCCAGCACCCGGGACGCGGGGACAGATACGCAGTATTTT.

The J gene is TRBJ1-4, the V gene TRBV7-2, with 9 bases fitting TRBD1. With V trimmed by 3 bases and J by 3 bases, 8 bases remained unmatched. Germline V gene sequence: CDR1 SGHTA, CDR2 FQGNSA. The CDR3 spans 17 residues. The CDR3 bases are TGTGCCAGCAGCTTTGGACAGGGGCGCTCCTCTAATGAAAAACTGTTTTTT. Amino acid sequence: CASSFGQGRSSNEKLFF.

The chain is built from TRBV30 and TRBJ1-4; no firm D call. Germline lookup yields CDR1 GTSNPN and CDR2 SVGIG (reference sequence). With 0 bases removed from V and 6 bases from J, the gap between germline ends came to 5 bases. The CDR3 has 12 residues. CDR3 residues: CAWSVPYEKLFF. CDR3 DNA: TGTGCCTGGAGTGTACCCTATGAAAAACTGTTTTTT.

V and J are TRBV5-5 and TRBJ2-7, with D tentatively TRBD1 (6 bases). Per the germline V gene, CDR1 is SGHKS and CDR2 is YYEKEE (reference sequence). CDR3 size: 13 residues. Trimming pared 4 bases from V and 4 bases from J, leaving 12 bases between. The CDR3 sequence is CASSLRTEYEQYF. The CDR3 DNA reads TGTGCCAGCAGCCTTCGGACAGAGTACGAGCAGTACTTC.

This clone occurred once. This rearrangement joins TRBV5-8 to TRBJ1-1; tentatively, D is TRBD1 (6 bases). Germline CDR1 reads SGHTS; CDR2 reads YDEGEE. The CDR3 is 15 amino acids. V was shortened by 5 bases and J by 1 base, with 15 bases between the two germline ends. CDR3: CASRSNQGRNTEAFF. The CDR3 nucleotides are TGTGCCAGCAGGTCGAATCAGGGGAGGAACACTGAAGCTTTCTTT.

V usage is TRBV4-2 and J usage is TRBJ2-1; TRBD2 agrees at 9 bases. The germline V gene encodes CDR1 LGHNA and CDR2 YNFKEQ. CDR3 length: 16 residues. J gave up 2 bases and V 4 bases, and 6 bases lay outside the gene matches. The CDR3 coding sequence is TGTGCCAGCAGCCGCTCCGGACTAGCGCCCTACAATGAGCAGTTCTTC. Translated: CASSRSGLAPYNEQFF.

The chain recombines TRBV4-1 with TRBJ2-7; 14 nucleotides agree with TRBD2. The ends lost 2 bases at V and 2 bases at J; junction bases unmatched: 5. The CDR3 has 17 amino acids. Germline CDR1 MGHRA, CDR2 YSYEKL. The CDR3 spells CASSQTGTSGRAYEQYF. The CDR3, as DNA: TGCGCCAGCAGCCAAACCGGGACTAGCGGGAGAGCCTACGAGCAGTACTTC.